This TCR beta chain was documented in a study of molecular identifiers for immune sequencing clone quantification. Study-level information: RNA, taken in replicates from around 18,000 or 91,000 naive CD8 cells, was split five ways, with four sequenced.

TCRdb reanalysed the PCR reads using MiXCR and keeps one entry per CDR3 protein. Among some 650,000 distinct CDR3 sequences, just under 20% were seen once, and the ten largest hold roughly 0.85%. The CDR3 runs 12 residues. Between the trimmed V and J ends, which lost 3 bases and 4 bases, there was a span of 6 bases. Germline loops: CDR1 MNHEY, CDR2 SVGAGI. This clonotype was counted ten times or more. What was sequenced was naive CD8+ T cells from blood, with Jurkat cell RNA spiked in. Described subset: FACS-sorted CD8+CD4-CCR7+CD45RA+ naive T cells. The TCR sequence derives from a human donor in good health. Some libraries in this study had Jurkat cell RNA spiked in. This sequence joins TRBV6-5 and TRBJ1-2; no clear D. CDR3 bases: TGTGCCAGCAGTTATGGCAGCTATGGCTACACCTTC. Encoded protein: CASSYGSYGYTF.